A single sample is the source of the 24 T cell receptor beta chains below, sequenced in a study of blood T cell dynamics during melanoma immunotherapy. Clones were read by immunoSEQ multiplex PCR, and TCRdb kept only the in-frame ones, dropping some. The sample carries 9,500 to 14,000 clones, around four fifths recorded once. This sample's time point: pre-treatment baseline. Source: blood, taken from a patient treated with checkpoint blockade. The receptors come from a human donor with melanoma.

This clone occurred once. This chain joins TRBV30 and TRBJ2-1; D may correspond to TRBD1 or TRBD2 (5 bases each). The CDR3 contains 13 residues. The germline CDR1 and CDR2 sequences are GTSNPN and SVGIG (reference sequence). V was pared by 2 bases and J by 9 bases, with 14 bases between. CDR3 sequence reads: CAWSTWGSGEQFF. The CDR3 DNA follows: TGTGCCTGGAGTACCTGGGGGTCGGGTGAGCAGTTCTTC.

The rearrangement links TRBV5-8 to TRBJ2-3; TRBD2 aligns across 10 bases. The V gene end was trimmed by 0 bases and the J gene end by 6 bases; junction bases not matched to a gene: 7. Germline V gene data show CDR1 as SGHTS and CDR2 as YDEGEE. The CDR3 is 16 residues long. The CDR3 nucleotides read TGTGCCAGCAGCTTGGCTCCGGGACTAGCGCGGGATACGCAGTATTTT. Protein product: CASSLAPGLARDTQYF.

The V gene is TRBV2, the J gene TRBJ2-3; TRBD1 is a possible D gene (6 bases). This CDR3 contains 15 residues. Deletions cut 6 bases from V and 0 bases from J, with 13 bases between. Germline values: CDR1 SNHLY, CDR2 FYNNEI. CDR3 in amino acids: CASRAQGSSTDTQYF. DNA for the CDR3: TGTGCCAGCAGGGCTCAGGGGTCTAGCACAGATACGCAGTATTTT.

There are a few counts of this clone. The CDR3 sequence is CASSRRSGTGYEQYF. For the CDR3, the DNA is TGTGCCAGCAGCCGGCGAAGCGGGACGGGTTACGAGCAGTACTTC. V is TRBV7-8 and J is TRBJ2-7; 7 nucleotides line up with TRBD2. This CDR3 is 15 amino acids long. In germline, CDR1 is SGHVS, CDR2 FQNEAQ. Losses at the gene ends were 5 bases for V and 4 bases for J; bases not matched to a gene: 11.

This chain joins TRBV5-1 and TRBJ1-2; weak D call: TRBD1 (6 bases). This CDR3 is built from 13 residues. Between the trimmed V and J ends, which lost 2 bases and 3 bases, there was a span of 8 bases. The germline V gene has CDR1 SGHRS and CDR2 YFSETQ. Here the CDR3 DNA reads TGCGCCAGCAGCTTAGGGGGGGACTATGGCTACACCTTC. Its translation: CASSLGGDYGYTF.

Here the CDR3 DNA reads TGTGCCAGCAGCTTCCGGGACTACCAAGAGACCCAGTACTTC. Protein: CASSFRDYQETQYF. The V call is TRBV5-6, the J call TRBJ2-5, with a tentative D call TRBD2 (6 bases). This CDR3 is built from 14 residues. The germline CDR1 and CDR2 sequences are SGHDT and YYEEEE. V lost 2 bases to trimming and J lost 0 bases, with 8 bases between them.

The V and J genes are TRBV7-8 and TRBJ1-5; 7 nucleotides agree with TRBD1. CDR1 is SGHVS, CDR2 FQNEAQ, per germline. J lost 3 bases, V lost 2 bases, and 7 bases had no gene match. The CDR3 contains 16 residues. The CDR3 protein is CASSLYYRGPNQPQHF. The DNA for the CDR3 is TGTGCCAGCAGCTTATATTACAGGGGCCCCAATCAGCCCCAGCATTTT.

The V gene is TRBV10-3, the J gene TRBJ2-1; 10 bases align to TRBD2. Germline V CDR1 and CDR2: ENHRY, SYGVKD. The ends lost 3 bases at V and 5 bases at J; junction bases unmatched: 7. This CDR3 has 16 residues. CDR3 bases: TGTGCCATCAGTGACCCTGGACTAGCGGTAAACAATGAGCAGTTCTTC. This gives the protein CAISDPGLAVNNEQFF.

The gene calls are TRBV19 and TRBJ1-2, with a possible D match to TRBD1 (6 bases). The ends were cut back, 4 bases at V and 2 bases at J, with 11 bases in the middle. The CDR3 consists of 14 residues. From germline, CDR1 is LNHDA and CDR2 SQIVND (reference sequence). CDR3 nucleotide sequence: TGTGCCAGTAGTAAGGACAGCGACAACTATGGCTACACCTTC. Translated, it gives CASSKDSDNYGYTF.

This rearrangement joins TRBV9 to TRBJ1-2, with a possible D match to TRBD1 (6 bases). The CDR3 extends over 16 amino acids. The germline CDR1 and CDR2 sequences are SGDLS and YYNGEE. The V end lost 4 bases, the J end lost 4 bases, and 20 bases lay between the germline ends. The CDR3: CASSKIGGAPTYGYTF. CDR3 DNA sequence: TGTGCCAGCAGCAAAATTGGGGGGGCGCCTACCTATGGCTACACCTTC.

The rearrangement joins TRBV28 to TRBJ1-4; 9 nucleotides agree with TRBD1. Germline lookup yields CDR1 MDHEN and CDR2 SYDVKM. The CDR3 is 16 amino acids. With V trimmed by 4 bases and J by 8 bases, 11 bases remained unmatched. In DNA, the CDR3 is TGTGCCAGCAGTTCCCCAACAGGGGGACAGGGCGAAAAACTGTTTTTT. It is translated as CASSSPTGGQGEKLFF.

The CDR3: CASSRAGGPTVQYF. In DNA form, the CDR3 reads TGCGCCAGCAGCCGGGCGGGAGGCCCTACGGTGCAGTACTTC. The rearrangement joins TRBV5-1 to TRBJ2-7, with TRBD2 matching over 8 bases. CDR1 and CDR2 from the germline V gene are SGHRS and YFSETQ. Germline trimming cut 4 bases from V and 9 bases from J; bases unmatched to any gene: 12. The CDR3 is made up of 14 amino acids.

This chain links TRBV29-1 with TRBJ2-2; D uncertain. CDR3 length: 13 amino acids. V was shortened by 4 bases and J by 6 bases, with 12 bases between the two germline ends. Germline CDR1 and CDR2: SQVTM and ANQGSEA. CDR3 loop: CSVGALGSGELFF. As DNA, the CDR3 is TGCAGCGTTGGGGCCCTCGGGTCCGGGGAGCTGTTTTTT.

J is TRBJ1-5 and V is TRBV28; TRBD1 agrees at 8 bases. CDR1 and CDR2 from the germline V gene are MDHEN and SYDVKM. The CDR3 runs 15 residues. Germline trimming cut 5 bases from V and 2 bases from J; bases unmatched to any gene: 5. The CDR3 sequence is CASSTTGVGNQPQHF. The CDR3 DNA is TGTGCCAGCAGTACGACAGGGGTGGGCAATCAGCCCCAGCATTTT. Using reference TRBV28 and TRBJ1-5 for the parts outside the CDR3, the full variable domain is DVKVTQSSRYLVKRTGEKVFLECVQDMDHENMFWYRQDPGLGLRLIYFSYDVKMKEKGDIPEGYSVSREKKERFSLILESASTNQTSMYLCASSTTGVGNQPQHFGDGTRLSIL.

The chain couples TRBV7-9 to TRBJ2-4, with TRBD2 matching 9 bases. With 4 bases clipped from V and 3 bases from J, the junction kept 1 base outside the gene matches. The CDR3 is 14 residues long. The germline gives CDR1 SEHNR, CDR2 FQNEAQ (reference sequence). The CDR3 spells CASSSSGVKNIQYF. The CDR3 DNA sequence: TGTGCCAGCAGCTCTAGCGGGGTCAAAAACATTCAGTACTTC.

There are a few counts of this clone. V gene TRBV5-1 combines with J gene TRBJ1-5, with D uncertain. Trimming left V 0 bases short and J 0 bases short, with 10 bases between. The CDR3 totals 16 residues. Germline V gives CDR1 SGHRS, CDR2 YFSETQ. The CDR3 DNA reads as TGCGCCAGCAGCTTGGAAGGCATCTATAGCAATCAGCCCCAGCATTTT. The encoded protein is CASSLEGIYSNQPQHF.

The V call is TRBV2, the J call TRBJ2-7; D tentatively reads TRBD1 or TRBD2 (5 bases each). Trimming shortened V by 8 bases and J by 3 bases, and 17 bases separated the two germline ends. The CDR3 runs to 14 residues. Germline CDR1 and CDR2: SNHLY and FYNNEI. CDR3 loop: CASSYGTTSYEQYV. Here the CDR3 DNA reads TGTGCCAGCTCATATGGGACGACCAGCTACGAGCAGTACGTC.

The gene calls are TRBV6-6 and TRBJ2-4; tentatively, D is TRBD2 (6 bases). Germline V gene lookup returns CDR1 MNHNY and CDR2 SVGAGI (reference sequence). Trimming removed 2 bases at V and 9 bases at J, with 11 bases between. The CDR3 runs 13 residues. The CDR3 coding sequence is TGTGCCAGCAGTTACACAGGAGGGGTCATTCAGTACTTC. Protein sequence: CASSYTGGVIQYF.

This chain links TRBV6-6 with TRBJ2-3, with D possibly called TRBD1 or TRBD2 (5 bases each). The ends were cut back, 6 bases at V and 3 bases at J, with 16 bases in the middle. The CDR3 has 15 amino acids. The V gene's germline CDR1 is MNHNY and CDR2 SVGAGI (reference sequence). The CDR3 sequence: CASSLLSGTTDTQYF. For the CDR3, the DNA is TGTGCCAGCAGCCTGCTTTCGGGGACGACAGATACGCAGTATTTT.

This clone showed up just a few times. V usage is TRBV28 and J usage is TRBJ1-5; unclear D gene. V was clipped by 6 bases and J by 3 bases, with 15 bases between them. CDR1 is MDHEN, CDR2 SYDVKM, per germline. The CDR3 loop spans 15 amino acids. The chain's CDR3 is CASSPARGPNQPQHF. The DNA for the CDR3 is TGTGCCAGCAGCCCGGCCAGAGGGCCCAATCAGCCCCAGCATTTT.

This clone was counted a single time. The chain joins TRBV15 to TRBJ1-6; D uncertain. The germline V and J ends were trimmed by 0 bases and 0 bases, with 12 bases remaining between them. CDR3 length equals 18 residues. The V gene's germline CDR1 is LNHNV and CDR2 YYDKDF (reference sequence). CDR3 region: CATSREWELSSYNSPLHF. CDR3 coding DNA: TGTGCCACCAGCAGAGAGTGGGAATTGAGCTCCTATAATTCACCCCTCCACTTT.

J is TRBJ1-1 and V is TRBV6-5; 10 bases align to TRBD1. V gave up 0 bases and J gave up 3 bases; unmatched junction bases: 1. The CDR3 covers 15 residues. Germline V gene lookup returns CDR1 MNHEY and CDR2 SVGAGI. The CDR3, as DNA: TGTGCCAGCAGTTACTCCGGGACAGGGGACACTGAAGCTTTCTTT. This encodes CASSYSGTGDTEAFF.

This chain connects TRBV10-3 to TRBJ2-5; D unclear. In germline, CDR1 is ENHRY, CDR2 SYGVKD. Between the trimmed V and J ends, which lost 2 bases and 4 bases, there was a span of 2 bases. The CDR3 extends over 11 amino acids. The CDR3 loop is CAISEGETQYF. In DNA, the CDR3 is TGTGCCATCAGTGAGGGAGAGACCCAGTACTTC.

This clone was found once. V gene TRBV6-1 combines with J gene TRBJ2-6, with D perhaps TRBD2 (6 bases). The CDR3 runs 16 residues. The V gene lost 0 bases and the J gene lost 2 bases, with 8 bases spanning the gap. Germline V CDR1 and CDR2: MNHNS, SASEGT. CDR3 in amino acids: CASSEAWGAGANVLTF. In DNA, the CDR3 is TGTGCCAGCAGTGAAGCGTGGGGGGCTGGGGCCAACGTCCTGACTTTC.